This TCR beta chain was observed in a study of T-cell memory formation after mild COVID-19. Barcoded TCR alpha and TCR beta cDNA libraries with UMIs came from 5'RACE using constant-segment primers. Via MiXCR, TCRdb re-called the 5' RACE reads, giving one row per CDR3 protein. Of about 470,000 distinct CDR3 sequences listed, 15% to 20% are singletons. Sequencing was carried out using PBMCs or a T cell subset sorted from them (not recorded which). This clonotype was sampled from an adult woman who had mild COVID-19 (a few samples of this study predate the infection). Cell type and time point are not known.

CDR3 in amino acids: CASSPNTGGTYEQYF. The CDR3 nucleotides read TGTGCCAGCAGCCCGAATACAGGGGGGACCTACGAGCAGTACTTC. V and J are TRBV5-4 and TRBJ2-7, with TRBD1 matching 8 bases. The CDR3 is 15 residues long. CDR1 and CDR2 from the germline V gene are SGHNT and YYREEE (reference sequence). V gave up 4 bases and J gave up 2 bases; unmatched junction bases: 8.